Below, 17 T cell receptor beta chains from the same sample are listed, as sequenced in a study of shared clonotypes between healthy human individuals. Sequenced by immunoSEQ multiplex PCR; TCRdb stores in-frame clones only, minus some. This sample yields some 350,000 clones, of which approximately 79% are seen a single time; 10% to 13% belongs to the top ten. Sequenced: memory CD4+ T cells sorted from blood. Subset in this sample: CD45RA-negative fraction. The source is a man aged 25 to 40 in good health.

This rearrangement joins TRBV7-2 to TRBJ1-2; D is uncertain. This CDR3 contains 14 residues. Germline-derived CDR1 and CDR2 are SGHTA and FQGNSA. The V end was cut by 5 bases, the J end by 6 bases, with 16 bases between. The CDR3 nucleotides read TGTGCCAGCAGCCCTCGCCTGTCTGTCAATGGCTACACCTTC. Translated, it gives CASSPRLSVNGYTF.

The sample holds one count of this clone. The chain uses TRBV19 and TRBJ2-2; no clear D gene. There are 12 residues in the CDR3. V lost 3 bases and J 6 bases, leaving 5 bases between the germline ends. Germline V gives CDR1 LNHDA, CDR2 SQIVND (reference sequence). The CDR3 DNA reads TGTGCCAGTAGTATTCTGTCCGGGGAGCTGTTTTTT. This sequence encodes CASSILSGELFF.

The CDR3 DNA follows: TGTGCCAGCAGCGGTCGAGAGACAGCCGAAAGATACGAGCAGTACTTC. The encoded protein is CASSGRETAERYEQYF. This rearrangement joins TRBV11-2 to TRBJ2-7, with TRBD1 as a possible D gene (5 bases). The CDR3 extends over 16 amino acids. V dropped 5 bases and J dropped 4 bases, with 21 bases sitting between them. From germline, CDR1 is SGHAT and CDR2 FQNNGV. Full variable domain (remainder filled in from reference TRBV11-2 and TRBJ2-7): EAGVAQSPRYKIIEKRQSVAFWCNPISGHATLYWYQQILGQGPKLLIQFQNNGVVDDSQLPKDRFSAERLKGVDSTLKIQPAKLEDSAVYLCASSGRETAERYEQYFGPGTRLTVT.

V gene TRBV9 combines with J gene TRBJ2-7; TRBD2 aligns across 13 bases. The CDR3 is 17 amino acids. V was clipped by 0 bases and J by 5 bases; unmatched bases: 8. Germline V CDR1 and CDR2: SGDLS, YYNGEE. For the CDR3, the DNA is TGTGCCAGCAGCGTAGGCGCAAGACTAGCGGGAGGCCACGAGCAGTACTTC. The encoded protein is CASSVGARLAGGHEQYF. Filled out from reference TRBV9 and TRBJ2-7, the complete variable domain reads DSGVTQTPKHLITATGQRVTLRCSPRSGDLSVYWYQQSLDQGLQFLIQYYNGEERAKGNILERFSAQQFPDLHSELNLSSLELGDSALYFCASSVGARLAGGHEQYFGPGTRLTVT.

The J gene is TRBJ2-7, the V gene TRBV7-2; 9 nucleotides match TRBD2. The V gene end was trimmed by 0 bases and the J gene end by 3 bases; junction bases not matched to a gene: 3. Germline CDR1 and CDR2: SGHTA and FQGNSA. The CDR3 runs 15 residues. This chain's CDR3 is CASSLAASGIYEQYF. CDR3 in DNA: TGTGCCAGCAGCTTAGCTGCTAGCGGGATCTACGAGCAGTACTTC.

The J gene is TRBJ1-4, the V gene TRBV27, with TRBD1 identical over 8 bases. The CDR3 is 16 residues long. The germline V gene encodes CDR1 MNHEY and CDR2 SMNVEV (reference sequence). V gave up 5 bases and J gave up 2 bases; unmatched junction bases: 7. CDR3 nucleotide sequence: TGTGCCAGCAGTCGACAGGGGTTGAGGACTAATGAAAAACTGTTTTTT. Protein product: CASSRQGLRTNEKLFF.

This chain links TRBV7-2 with TRBJ2-3; 10 nucleotides agree with TRBD2. CDR3 length: 16 amino acids. The trim removed 4 bases at V and 0 bases at J, leaving 4 bases unmatched. The germline gives CDR1 SGHTA, CDR2 FQGNSA. CDR3 sequence reads: CASSSSGGQSTDTQYF. CDR3 DNA sequence: TGTGCCAGCAGCTCTAGCGGGGGACAGAGCACAGATACGCAGTATTTT.

J is TRBJ2-7 and V is TRBV6-5, with 11 bases aligning to TRBD2. Germline lookup yields CDR1 MNHEY and CDR2 SVGAGI. The junction had 3 bases not matched to a gene; V was cut back by 2 bases and J by 0 bases. The length of the CDR3 is 16 residues. DNA for the CDR3: TGTGCCAGCAGTTACCGGACTAGCGGGCACTCCTACGAGCAGTACTTC. Protein sequence: CASSYRTSGHSYEQYF.

The table lists this clone with a few counts. V gene TRBV10-2 combines with J gene TRBJ1-5; D ambiguous. Germline loops: CDR1 WSHSY, CDR2 SAAADI. The CDR3 consists of 15 residues. The V end lost 3 bases, the J end lost 2 bases, and 11 bases lay between the germline ends. The CDR3 loop is CASSDSRSRNQPQHF. The CDR3, as DNA: TGCGCCAGCAGTGATAGCCGCTCGCGCAATCAGCCCCAGCATTTT.

The count of this clone is one. The chain recombines TRBV19 with TRBJ2-7; D perhaps matches TRBD2 (6 bases). The V and J ends lost 8 bases and 6 bases respectively, with 11 bases between them. Germline V gives CDR1 LNHDA, CDR2 SQIVND (reference sequence). CDR3 length: 11 amino acids. CDR3 sequence: CASRAGGEQYF. DNA for the CDR3: TGTGCCAGTCGAGCGGGTGGCGAGCAGTACTTC.

This chain links TRBV5-6 with TRBJ2-2, with D perhaps matching TRBD2 (5 bases). V was shortened by 2 bases and J by 3 bases, with 5 bases between the two germline ends. This CDR3 spans 13 amino acids. From germline, CDR1 is SGHDT and CDR2 YYEEEE. The CDR3 DNA is TGTGCCAGCAGCTTCGGGGACACCGGGGAGCTGTTTTTT. Translation: CASSFGDTGELFF.

The chain joins TRBV5-4 to TRBJ2-1, with a possible D match to TRBD2 (5 bases). Trimming took 2 bases from V and 2 from J, leaving 11 bases between them. The CDR3 spans 15 residues. Germline lookup yields CDR1 SGHNT and CDR2 YYREEE (reference sequence). The CDR3 sequence is CASSLGSGAYNEQFF. The CDR3 nucleotides read TGTGCCAGCAGCTTAGGGAGCGGCGCCTACAATGAGCAGTTCTTC.

The chain recombines TRBV28 with TRBJ1-4; D may be TRBD1 (5 bases). V was cut by 9 bases and J by 8 bases, with 13 bases left in between. This CDR3 has 12 residues. The germline gives CDR1 MDHEN, CDR2 SYDVKM. This CDR3 reads CASWGSREKLFF. The CDR3 DNA sequence: TGTGCCAGTTGGGGGTCTCGGGAAAAACTGTTTTTT.

The chain has TRBV11-2 and TRBJ2-7; 8 bases fit TRBD2. Germline lookup yields CDR1 SGHAT and CDR2 FQNNGV. The CDR3 runs to 16 residues. Trimming at V came to 5 bases and at J to 2 bases, leaving 11 bases not matched to a gene. CDR3 nucleotide sequence: TGTGCCAGCAGCGCAACACTAGCGGACCCACCCTACGAGCAGTACTTC. Amino acid sequence: CASSATLADPPYEQYF.

This clone was seen many times. The chain has TRBV7-9 and TRBJ2-7, with D unclear. V was clipped by 1 base and J by 7 bases, with 11 bases between them. CDR3 size: 13 residues. CDR1 SEHNR and CDR2 FQNEAQ come from the germline V gene (reference sequence). The chain's CDR3 is CASSLEVGWEQYF. The CDR3 DNA is TGTGCCAGCAGCTTAGAGGTGGGTTGGGAGCAGTACTTC.

The chain has TRBV6-5 and TRBJ1-2, with D maybe TRBD1 (5 bases). Trimming stripped 2 bases from V and 4 bases from J, with 14 bases between. From germline, CDR1 is MNHEY and CDR2 SVGAGI. The CDR3 loop spans 15 amino acids. CDR3 amino acids: CASSYIGGRGYGYTF. The CDR3 DNA is TGTGCCAGCAGTTACATCGGGGGTAGGGGCTATGGCTACACCTTC.

The CDR3 DNA follows: TGTGCCAGCAGCCAAGATCACGGGGGGGCCGTCGATGGCTACACCTTC. It codes for CASSQDHGGAVDGYTF. The chain employs TRBV14 and TRBJ1-2; D might be TRBD1 (6 bases). Germline-derived CDR1 and CDR2 are SGHDN and FVKESK. Trimming removed 0 bases from V and 6 bases from J, with 17 bases in between. The CDR3 totals 16 residues.